The 24 T cell receptor beta chains given below trace back to one sample, sequenced in a study of identical twins. TCRdb re-derived calls from the 5' RACE reads in MiXCR, one entry per CDR3 protein. Of a few hundred thousand distinct CDR3 sequences listed, 15% to 20% are singletons. Sequenced: naive T cells sorted from blood. These receptors were collected from a man aged 45-60 years in good health.

This clonotype has ten or more counts. J is TRBJ2-1 and V is TRBV29-1; TRBD2 might be the D (6 bases). Per the germline V gene, CDR1 is SQVTM and CDR2 is ANQGSEA. The CDR3 covers 17 residues. V gave up 6 bases and J gave up 0 bases, with 21 bases separating them. The CDR3 DNA sequence: TGCAGCGTGGGAAAGCGGGTCTCGTACAGCTCCTACAATGAGCAGTTCTTC. It translates to CSVGKRVSYSSYNEQFF.

This chain links TRBV6-2 or TRBV6-3 with TRBJ2-3; unclear D gene. The V and J ends lost 9 bases and 9 bases respectively, with 16 bases between them. The CDR3 covers 12 residues. From germline, CDR1 is MNHEY and CDR2 SVGEGT. The CDR3 nucleotides are TGTGCCAGAAAGGACCTTTTCAGGACGCAGTATTTT. The encoded protein is CARKDLFRTQYF.

This clonotype was detected once. J is TRBJ2-3 and V is TRBV28; D remains unclear. This CDR3 spans 15 amino acids. Germline lookup yields CDR1 MDHEN and CDR2 SYDVKM. The V end lost 4 bases, the J end lost 6 bases, and 17 bases lay between the germline ends. The CDR3 bases are TGTGCCAGCAGTTCGCTTTTTGGGAAAGGGGATACGCAGTATTTT. The encoded protein is CASSSLFGKGDTQYF.

The chain joins TRBV5-6 to TRBJ2-1, with 9 bases aligning to TRBD2. This CDR3 is built from 17 residues. Germline lookup yields CDR1 SGHDT and CDR2 YYEEEE. V lost 0 bases and J lost 3; bases outside the gene matches: 7. CDR3 DNA: TGTGCCAGCAGCTTGGCAAGGACTAGCGCAAGCTACAATGAGCAGTTCTTC. This gives the protein CASSLARTSASYNEQFF.

The chain carries TRBV7-8 and TRBJ2-1; TRBD1 aligns across 9 bases. Germline CDR1 is SGHVS and CDR2 is FQNEAQ. CDR3 size: 16 residues. J gave up 7 bases and V 5 bases, and 12 bases lay outside the gene matches. The CDR3 reads CASSPDRGRVGNEQFF. For the CDR3, the DNA is TGTGCCAGCAGCCCGGACAGGGGTCGGGTAGGGAATGAGCAGTTCTTC.

This clonotype was picked up many times. This rearrangement joins TRBV4-1 to TRBJ2-7, with 7 bases identical to TRBD2. The V segment lost 4 bases and the J segment 3 bases; nucleotides outside the gene matches: 15. Germline CDR1 MGHRA, CDR2 YSYEKL. This CDR3 is built from 17 residues. CDR3 nucleotide sequence: TGCGCCAGCAGCCCCCTCGGCGGAGCGGGGCCTATCTACGAGCAGTACTTC. Translated: CASSPLGGAGPIYEQYF.

This clonotype came up a few times. The chain recombines TRBV7-9 with TRBJ1-1, with D maybe TRBD1 (5 bases). V shed 10 bases and J shed 5 bases, with 11 bases lying between them. This CDR3 comprises 11 residues. The germline V gene encodes CDR1 SEHNR and CDR2 FQNEAQ (reference sequence). In nucleotides, the CDR3 is TGTGCCATCCAGAGGGGAACTGAAGCTTTCTTT. Translation gives CAIQRGTEAFF. Full variable domain (rest looked up from reference TRBV7-9 and TRBJ1-1): DTGVSQNPRHKITKRGQNVTFRCDPISEHNRLYWYRQTLGQGPEFLTYFQNEAQLEKSRLLSDRFSAERPKGSFSTLEIQRTEQGDSAMYLCAIQRGTEAFFGQGTRLTVV.

This clonotype was seen at least ten times. The rearrangement links TRBV5-6 to TRBJ2-1; TRBD2 matches at 8 bases. Losses at the gene ends were 4 bases for V and 3 bases for J; bases not matched to a gene: 6. This CDR3 spans 15 amino acids. Germline loops: CDR1 SGHDT, CDR2 YYEEEE. The CDR3 loop reads CASSEGLGSYNEQFF. The DNA for the CDR3 is TGTGCCAGCAGCGAGGGACTAGGGAGCTACAATGAGCAGTTCTTC.

There are many counts of this clonotype. The V gene is TRBV29-1, the J gene TRBJ1-6, with D possibly matching TRBD1 (5 bases). CDR3 length: 18 amino acids. Trimming shortened V by 0 bases and J by 4 bases, and 19 bases separated the two germline ends. Looked up from germline, CDR1 is SQVTM and CDR2 is ANQGSEA. CDR3 coding DNA: TGCAGCGTTGAAGACTTGGTAGGGGTTAGTCCTTATAATTCACCCCTCCACTTT. Translated, it gives CSVEDLVGVSPYNSPLHF.

Comment on this clonotype: Given a much more abundant clone one base away, this may be a read error. The gene calls are TRBV6-2 or TRBV6-3 and TRBJ2-7, with 10 bases fitting TRBD2. The CDR3 length is 14 residues. After removal of 2 bases from V and 6 bases from J, the junction contained 4 bases not matched to a gene. In germline, CDR1 is MNHEY, CDR2 SVGEGT. Here the CDR3 reads CASSYGLAGAEQYF. CDR3 bases: TGTGCCAGCAGTTACGGCCTAGCGGGAGCCGAGCAGTACTTC.

This clonotype has ten or more counts. The chain recombines TRBV11-2 with TRBJ2-1; the D is unclear. Germline values: CDR1 SGHAT, CDR2 FQNNGV. The CDR3 consists of 16 residues. V lost 5 bases to trimming and J lost 8 bases, with 22 bases between them. CDR3 nucleotide sequence: TGTGCCAGCAGCAGGCTTAGTTTAAACGCTAAGGATGAGCAGTTCTTC. It yields the protein CASSRLSLNAKDEQFF.

This clonotype was observed a few times. This chain joins TRBV5-1 and TRBJ2-2, with unresolved D. The CDR3 is 13 amino acids. Germline V lookup: CDR1 SGHRS, CDR2 YFSETQ. Trimming shortened V by 0 bases and J by 8 bases, and 8 bases separated the two germline ends. CDR3 nucleotides: TGCGCCAGCAGCTTGGGACCCTCAGGGGAGCTGTTTTTT. Its protein is CASSLGPSGELFF.

This clonotype was seen a handful of times. The chain employs TRBV24-1 and TRBJ1-2; a weak D match, TRBD1 (5 bases). The CDR3 contains 14 residues. The V gene's germline CDR1 is KGHDR and CDR2 SFDVKD. V was clipped by 10 bases and J by 3 bases, with 17 bases between them. DNA of the CDR3: TGTGCCACTAGAAAAACTGGGACCGACTATGGCTACACCTTC. Protein: CATRKTGTDYGYTF.

This clonotype came up a few times. For the CDR3, the DNA is TGTGCCATCAGTGCGACAGGGGTGGAGACCCAGTACTTC. Its translation is CAISATGVETQYF. The gene calls are TRBV10-3 and TRBJ2-5; the match to TRBD1 covers 8 bases. Germline lookup yields CDR1 ENHRY and CDR2 SYGVKD. This CDR3 contains 13 residues. V trimming: 4 bases; J trimming: 5 bases; junction bases outside the gene matches: 3.

The rearrangement links TRBV30 to TRBJ2-7; 8 nucleotides align to TRBD2. Germline CDR1 reads GTSNPN; CDR2 reads SVGIG (reference sequence). This CDR3 has 15 residues. The J segment lost 3 bases and the V segment lost 0 bases, leaving 7 bases of the junction unmatched. The CDR3 loop reads CAWSVGSGVGYEQYF. CDR3 DNA sequence: TGTGCCTGGAGTGTAGGTAGCGGGGTTGGCTACGAGCAGTACTTC.

This clonotype occurred a few times. The chain carries TRBV20-1 and TRBJ2-3, with 14 nucleotides matching TRBD2. This CDR3 has 16 residues. Trimming cost V 5 bases and J 1 base; bases outside gene matches: 5. Germline lookup yields CDR1 DFQATT and CDR2 SNEGSKA (reference sequence). CDR3 DNA sequence: TGCAGTGCTCCGACTAGCGGGAGGGCCCGCACAGATACGCAGTATTTT. It encodes CSAPTSGRARTDTQYF.

This clonotype was recorded a few times. This chain uses TRBV29-1 with TRBJ2-2; 7 positions agree with TRBD1. The CDR3 contains 14 residues. CDR1 is SQVTM and CDR2 is ANQGSEA in the germline V gene. V lost 6 bases, J lost 6 bases, and 10 bases stayed unmatched. CDR3 nucleotide sequence: TGCAGCGTGATTGACAGGGTTAACGCCGGGGAGCTGTTTTTT. Protein sequence: CSVIDRVNAGELFF.

This clonotype was detected only a few times. V usage is TRBV12-3 or TRBV12-4 and J usage is TRBJ2-1; D gene unclear. Trimming left V 5 bases short and J 0 bases short, with 11 bases between. This CDR3 region has 15 residues. The CDR3 nucleotides read TGTGCCAGCAGTGTCAGGACGAGCTCCTACAATGAGCAGTTCTTC. This translates into CASSVRTSSYNEQFF.

This clonotype was observed a few times. The chain couples TRBV6-5 to TRBJ2-1; D is unresolved. The V end was cut by 2 bases, the J end by 1 base, with 6 bases between. Germline values: CDR1 MNHEY, CDR2 SVGAGI. The length of the CDR3 is 14 residues. The CDR3 spells CASSYGDSYNEQFF. CDR3 sequence (DNA): TGTGCCAGCAGTTACGGGGATTCCTACAATGAGCAGTTCTTC.

With respect to this clonotype: One junction end does not reproduce the germline sequence, and a read error may be involved. The V and J genes are TRBV6-1 and TRBJ2-7; D gene unclear. This CDR3 has 11 residues. CDR1 MNHNS and CDR2 SASEGT come from the germline V gene. The DNA of the CDR3 is TGTGCCAGCAGTTTAGTTGGCTTGCTTTTCTTC. As protein: CASSLVGLLFF.

The chain carries TRBV5-1 and TRBJ2-3; perhaps TRBD1 as D (6 bases). The CDR3 consists of 14 residues. The germline V gene has CDR1 SGHRS and CDR2 YFSETQ. Trimming cost V 4 bases and J 5 bases, with 14 bases left between them. The CDR3 DNA sequence: TGCGCCAGCAGCCATCGGACAGTGTTAGATACGCAGTATTTT. The encoded protein is CASSHRTVLDTQYF.

The V and J genes are TRBV18 and TRBJ1-2; the D is unclear. The V end lost 1 base, the J end lost 8 bases, and 11 bases lay between the germline ends. The CDR3 runs 13 residues. CDR1 and CDR2 from the germline V gene are KGHSH and LQKENI. CDR3 DNA: TGTGCCAGCTCACCACAGGGAAACGGGGGCTACACCTTC. It is translated as CASSPQGNGGYTF.

The genes are TRBV5-6 and TRBJ1-1; 9 positions match TRBD1. Germline-derived CDR1 and CDR2 are SGHDT and YYEEEE. The trim removed 2 bases at V and 1 base at J, leaving 3 bases unmatched. CDR3 length: 15 amino acids. CDR3 sequence: CASSFPGQGNTEAFF. CDR3 in DNA: TGTGCCAGCAGCTTCCCGGGACAGGGGAACACTGAAGCTTTCTTT.

This chain uses TRBV27 with TRBJ2-5; D possibly corresponds to TRBD1 (6 bases). This CDR3 has 16 amino acids. Germline V CDR1 and CDR2: MNHEY, SMNVEV (reference sequence). Deletions cut 2 bases from V and 5 bases from J, with 18 bases between. The CDR3 DNA reads TGTGCCAGCAGTTTAAAACGCATTTCAGGGGCGGAGACCCAGTACTTC. Translating it yields CASSLKRISGAETQYF.